This record looks at one T cell receptor beta chain sequence and its context. The germline gene is not matched at one end of the junction; a read error may be the cause. Germline values: CDR1 SGDLS, CDR2 YYNGEE. The CDR3 extends over 15 amino acids. TCRdb's table, derived via immunoSEQ multiplex PCR, lists solely in-frame clones and lacks some. The repertoire has almost 50,000 clones, around 90% of them found once; the top ten carry more than 8.5%. This sample is drawn from a study of T cell changes during pregnancy in multiple sclerosis. Source: CD8+ T cells from peripheral blood mononuclear cells, taken after pregnancy. The TCR sequence derives from a female donor with multiple sclerosis, enrolled in a pregnancy study. The gene calls are TRBV9 and TRBJ1-4; 9 bases are a match to TRBD1. The CDR3 spells CASSAHRGQGETLFF. CDR3 nucleotides: TGTGCCAGCAGCGCCCACAGGGGGCAGGGGGAAACACTGTTTTTT.